This TCR beta chain was sequenced during a study of a mutant IDH1 vaccine in newly diagnosed glioma. Overall study: Mean patient age was around 40 years; approximately 60% were male and 37.5% female. Patients had received radiotherapy, temozolomide, or both previously, most receiving both. Study-level findings and limits: Changes in top peripheral clonotypes did not appear linked to pseudoprogression.

With regard to this clone: Its specificity is not known.

Specified time point: baseline, week 1 (first vaccination visit). Treatment here: pre-vaccination baseline after standard-of-care therapy. Sequencing used immunoSEQ multiplex PCR; TCRdb keeps in-frame clones, though not all of them. The sample has around 17,000 clones, roughly 95% seen once; the top ten hold approximately 3.5%. The starting material was peripheral blood mononuclear cells (PBMCs), obtained from a glioma patient treated with radiotherapy, temozolomide or both. The receptor's source is a woman aged 18-29 years with glioma. Some clones in this sample may be carry-over from other donors' samples.

This CDR3 is CAPGNSIRGYEKLFF. Written as DNA, the CDR3 is TGTGCCCCAGGGAACAGTATTAGGGGATATGAAAAACTGTTTTTT. The J gene is TRBJ1-4, the V gene TRBV27; D might be TRBD1 (5 bases). The V end was cut by 11 bases, the J end by 6 bases, with 22 bases between. CDR1 is MNHEY and CDR2 is SMNVEV in the germline V gene (reference sequence). The CDR3 runs to 15 residues.